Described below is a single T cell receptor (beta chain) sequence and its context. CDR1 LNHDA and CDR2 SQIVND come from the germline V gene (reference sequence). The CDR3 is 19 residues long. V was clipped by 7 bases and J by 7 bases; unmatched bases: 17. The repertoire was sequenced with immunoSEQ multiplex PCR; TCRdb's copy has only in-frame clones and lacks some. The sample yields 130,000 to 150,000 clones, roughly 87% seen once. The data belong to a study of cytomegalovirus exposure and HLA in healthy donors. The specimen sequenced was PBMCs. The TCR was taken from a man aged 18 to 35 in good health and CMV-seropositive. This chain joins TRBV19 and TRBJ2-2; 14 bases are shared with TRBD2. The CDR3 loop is CASTEFGLAGGPGGGELFF. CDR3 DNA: TGTGCCAGTACCGAATTCGGACTAGCGGGGGGCCCGGGAGGCGGGGAGCTGTTTTTT. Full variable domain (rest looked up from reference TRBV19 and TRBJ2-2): DGGITQSPKYLFRKEGQNVTLSCEQNLNHDAMYWYRQDPGQGLRLIYYSQIVNDFQKGDIAEGYSVSREKKESFPLTVTSAQKNPTAFYLCASTEFGLAGGPGGGELFFGEGSRLTVL.